This TCR beta chain was captured by sequencing in a study of T-cell reconstitution after alpha-beta-depleted transplantation in children. Findings and caveats of the study: Where alpha-beta T cells came from about two months after transplant was reportedly several hundred expanded graft clones. When one year had passed after transplant, most T-cell counts and diversity came from newly produced T cells. TCRbeta diversity was high at day 60 in some patients (a result of surviving recipient T cells and thymic progenitors).

As for this clonotype: No antigen is known for it.

TCRbeta library preparation incorporated unique molecular identifiers. TCRdb itself ran the PCR reads through MiXCR, one entry per CDR3 protein. This sample has 450,000 to 700,000 distinct CDR3 sequences, with roughly a quarter found just once. V trimming: 4 bases; J trimming: 4 bases; junction bases outside the gene matches: 6. The CDR3 consists of 14 residues. Germline CDR1 SGHTS, CDR2 YDEGEE. This receptor was taken from a boy in the first two years of life with Wiskott-Aldrich syndrome, due to receive a stem cell transplant. Specimen: PBMCs, collected before TCRalphabeta/CD19-depleted stem cell transplant. The chain is built from TRBV5-8 and TRBJ1-2, with 8 bases fitting TRBD1. The CDR3 coding sequence is TGTGCCAGCAGCGGAAGGACAGGGCGCTATGGCTACACCTTC. As protein: CASSGRTGRYGYTF.